Detailed here is one T cell receptor (beta chain). What it binds is unknown. The study made its TRB cDNA libraries by 5' RACE, adding UMI labels. TCRdb re-called the 5' RACE reads; every CDR3 protein appears as one record, without DNA. The sample has about 40,000 distinct CDR3 sequences. The data are from a study of CXCR3-negative and CXCR3-positive naive CD8 T cells. Study-level findings and limits: In both naive subsets diversity was comparably high, whereas memory CD8+ cells showed much lower diversity. Memory cells diverged, while naive CXCR3-positive and CXCR3-negative cells had similar TRBV-TRBJ usage. After cryopreservation, expression of CXCR3 was partially reduced, and most assays were run with fresh PBMCs.

CDR1 is LNHDA, CDR2 SQIVND, per germline (reference sequence). This CDR3 contains 14 residues. The genes are TRBV19 and TRBJ1-2; TCRdb indicates TRBD1, and absent DNA this call remains unverified. Source material: memory CD8+ T cells from blood. The sequence was collected from a human donor in good health. Some clones in this sample may be carry-over from other donors' samples. The CDR3 loop reads CASSMAGGSYGYTF.